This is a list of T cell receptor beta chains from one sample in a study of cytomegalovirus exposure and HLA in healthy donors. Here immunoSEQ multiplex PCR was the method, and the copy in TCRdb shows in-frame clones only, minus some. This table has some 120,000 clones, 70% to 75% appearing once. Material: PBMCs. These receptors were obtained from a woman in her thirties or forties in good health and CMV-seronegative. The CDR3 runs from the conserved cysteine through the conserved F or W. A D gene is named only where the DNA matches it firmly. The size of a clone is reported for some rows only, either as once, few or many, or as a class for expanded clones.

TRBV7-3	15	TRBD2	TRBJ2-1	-	TGTGCCAGCAGCTTAATGGGGGGGACCTACAATGAGCAGTTCTTC	CASSLMGGTYNEQFF
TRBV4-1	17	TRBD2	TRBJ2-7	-	TGCGCCAGCAGCCATTTCGGGACTAGCGGGAGTAGATACGAGCAGTACTTC	CASSHFGTSGSRYEQYF
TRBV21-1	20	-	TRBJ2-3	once	TGTGCCAGCAGCAAAGCGCTTTCTGGGGGGGGAGGAAGGGCGGCAGATACGCAGTATTTT	CASSKALSGGGGRAADTQYF
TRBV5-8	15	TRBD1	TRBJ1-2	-	TGTGCCAGCAGCCCCGGGACAGATTATCGGTCCGGCTACACCTTC	CASSPGTDYRSGYTF
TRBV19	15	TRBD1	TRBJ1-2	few	TGTGCCAGTAGTGCAGACAGGGCATCTAACTATGGCTACACCTTC	CASSADRASNYGYTF
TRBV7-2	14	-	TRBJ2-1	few	TGTGCCAGCAGCCCAACGGGGGGCCACAATGAGCAGTTCTTC	CASSPTGGHNEQFF
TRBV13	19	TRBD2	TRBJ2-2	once	TGTGCCAGCAGCCCGAGAGGGACTAGCGGGGGAACTTACCCCGGGGAGCTGTTTTTT	CASSPRGTSGGTYPGELFF
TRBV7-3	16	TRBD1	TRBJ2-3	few	TGTGCCAGCAGCTTAAATGGGGGACAGGTCACAGATACGCAGTATTTT	CASSLNGGQVTDTQYF
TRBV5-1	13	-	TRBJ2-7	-	TGCGCCAGCAGCCGCGACAGTCTCTACGAGCAGTACTTC	CASSRDSLYEQYF
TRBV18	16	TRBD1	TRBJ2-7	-	TGTGCCAGCTCGCCCGGCTCCCGGACAGGGTCCTACGAGCAGTACTTC	CASSPGSRTGSYEQYF
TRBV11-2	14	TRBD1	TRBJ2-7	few	TGTGCCAGCAGCCGGGACAGGTTATCGCGCGAGCAGTACTTC	CASSRDRLSREQYF
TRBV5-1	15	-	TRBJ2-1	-	TGCGCCAGCAGCTTCGAGGGCCGAGCAGGCAATGAGCAGTTCTTC	CASSFEGRAGNEQFF
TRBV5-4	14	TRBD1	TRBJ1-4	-	TGTGCCAGCAGCCGGGACAGTCGTAATGAAAAACTGTTTTTT	CASSRDSRNEKLFF
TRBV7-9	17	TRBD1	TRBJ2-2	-	TGTGCCAGCAGCTTAGCCCGACAGGGGGATAACACCGGGGAGCTGTTTTTT	CASSLARQGDNTGELFF
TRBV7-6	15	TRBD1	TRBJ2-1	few	TGTGCCAGCAGCTTAATGACAGGGGGGGGAAATGAGCAGTTCTTC	CASSLMTGGGNEQFF
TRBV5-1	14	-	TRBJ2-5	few	TGCGCCAGCAGCTGGGCTGGCTACCAAGAGACCCAGTACTTC	CASSWAGYQETQYF
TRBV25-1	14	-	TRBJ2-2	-	TGTGCCAGCAGTATCCAGGGGAAATCGGGGGAGCTGTTTTTT	CASSIQGKSGELFF
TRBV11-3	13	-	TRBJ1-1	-	TGTGCCAGCAGCTCACGGGGGAACACTGAAGCTTTCTTT	CASSSRGNTEAFF
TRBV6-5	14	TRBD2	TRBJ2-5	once	TGTGCCAGCAGTTTCGGGACTAGCAGCGAGACCCAGTACTTC	CASSFGTSSETQYF
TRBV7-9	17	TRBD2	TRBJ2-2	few	TGTGCCAGCAGCTTGGGGGGGGGAAGCGTAGACACCGGGGAGCTGTTTTTT	CASSLGGGSVDTGELFF
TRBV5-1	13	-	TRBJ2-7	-	TGCGCCAGCAGCTGGGGGGATGAGGGCGAGCAGTACTTC	CASSWGDEGEQYF
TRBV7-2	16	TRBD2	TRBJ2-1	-	TGTGCCAGCAGCTTAAGGGGCGGGAGGGTTATCCATGAGCAGTTCTTC	CASSLRGGRVIHEQFF
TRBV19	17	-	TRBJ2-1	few	TGTGCCAGTAGTACCCTACCCGGGTCCGACTCTCCTTATGAGCAGTTCTTC	CASSTLPGSDSPYEQFF